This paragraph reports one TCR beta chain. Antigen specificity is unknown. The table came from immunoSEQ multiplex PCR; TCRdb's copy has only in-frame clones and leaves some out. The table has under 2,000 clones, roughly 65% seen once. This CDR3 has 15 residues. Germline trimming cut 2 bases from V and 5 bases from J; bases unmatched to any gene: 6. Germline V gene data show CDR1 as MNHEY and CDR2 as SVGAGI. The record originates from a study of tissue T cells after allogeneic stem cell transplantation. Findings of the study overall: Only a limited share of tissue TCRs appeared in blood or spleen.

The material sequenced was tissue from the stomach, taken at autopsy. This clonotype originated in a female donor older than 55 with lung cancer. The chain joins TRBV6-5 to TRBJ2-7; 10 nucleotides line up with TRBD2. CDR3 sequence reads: CASSYGASGSHEQYF. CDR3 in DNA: TGTGCCAGCAGTTACGGGGCTAGCGGGAGCCACGAGCAGTACTTC.